This entry lists 29 T cell receptor beta chains sequenced from one sample in a study of blood T cells in healthy people across ages. A J-beta primer mix and a sample-barcoded 5' primer were used in a second PCR of about 7 to 12 cycles. MiXCR was run by TCRdb on the 5' RACE reads, yielding one entry per CDR3 protein. This repertoire shows approximately 880,000 distinct CDR3 sequences, around 46% found once; its top ten account for around 15%. The sequenced sample was blood. The receptors originated from a man aged 25-40 years in good health.

The gene calls are TRBV12-3 or TRBV12-4 and TRBJ1-1; 7 positions agree with TRBD1. The CDR3 extends over 15 amino acids. V lost 4 bases, J lost 4 bases, and 9 bases stayed unmatched. CDR3 amino acids: CASSSLQGNPTEAFF. The CDR3 DNA reads TGTGCCAGCAGTTCATTACAGGGGAACCCCACTGAAGCTTTCTTT.

This rearrangement joins TRBV20-1 to TRBJ2-7; 8 bases map to TRBD1. This CDR3 has 15 residues. Per germline, CDR1 DFQATT and CDR2 SNEGSKA (reference sequence). With 0 bases clipped from V and 5 bases from J, the junction kept 9 bases outside the gene matches. CDR3 sequence reads: CSARDVKDRAHEQYF. The CDR3 nucleotides read TGCAGTGCTAGAGATGTCAAGGACAGGGCCCACGAGCAGTACTTC.

This clonotype has a handful of counts. V usage is TRBV27 and J usage is TRBJ2-5; 8 nucleotides line up with TRBD1. V shed 5 bases and J 0 bases; nucleotides not matched to a gene: 8. The CDR3 totals 16 residues. CDR1 is MNHEY and CDR2 is SMNVEV in the germline V gene (reference sequence). Here the CDR3 reads CASSPRQGPHQETQYF. In DNA form, the CDR3 reads TGTGCCAGCAGTCCCAGACAGGGGCCCCACCAAGAGACCCAGTACTTC.

This clonotype was detected only a few times. Here the CDR3 DNA reads TGTGCCAGCAGCCCCGAGGCCTCCGCTGGGACCCAGTACTTC. This encodes CASSPEASAGTQYF. V usage is TRBV7-2 and J usage is TRBJ2-5; D unresolved. Trimming took 5 bases from V and 7 from J, leaving 17 bases between them. The CDR3 is 14 amino acids. Germline lookup yields CDR1 SGHTA and CDR2 FQGNSA. Combining the CDR3 with reference TRBV7-2 and TRBJ2-5 gives the whole variable domain GAGVSQSPSNKVTEKGKDVELRCDPISGHTALYWYRQSLGQGLEFLIYFQGNSAPDKSGLPSDRFSAERTGGSVSTLTIQRTQQEDSAVYLCASSPEASAGTQYFGPGTRLLVL.

On this clonotype itself: Since a much larger clone is just one base distant, this may be a read error. V gene TRBV6-1 combines with J gene TRBJ1-5; no clear D gene. This CDR3 comprises 12 residues. Trimming cost V 5 bases and J 0 bases, with 2 bases left between them. Germline loops: CDR1 MNHNS, CDR2 SASEGT. CDR3 nucleotide sequence: TGTGCCAGCAGTCATAGCAATCAGCCCCAGCATTTT. Translating it yields CASSHSNQPQHF.

Turning to this clonotype: A read error may explain this, as a much larger clone is one base away. V and J are TRBV29-1 and TRBJ2-5, with 7 bases fitting TRBD2. V gave up 7 bases and J gave up 11 bases; unmatched junction bases: 16. Germline V gene data show CDR1 as SQVTM and CDR2 as ANQGSEA. There are 13 residues in the CDR3. The CDR3 sequence is CSGGGGNQNAQYF. DNA for the CDR3: TGCAGCGGGGGGGGAGGGAATCAAAACGCGCAGTACTTC. The variable domain in full, completed from reference TRBV29-1 and TRBJ2-5, reads SAVISQKPSRDICQRGTSLTIQCQVDSQVTMMFWYRQQPGQSLTLIATANQGSEATYESGFVIDKFPISRPNLTFSTLTVSNMSPEDSSIYLCSGGGGNQNAQYFGPGTRLLVL.

The genes are TRBV4-1 and TRBJ1-1, with D tentatively TRBD1 (6 bases). Trimming shortened V by 2 bases and J by 1 base, and 11 bases separated the two germline ends. The CDR3 runs to 15 residues. Germline CDR1 and CDR2: MGHRA and YSYEKL. The CDR3 loop is CASSQMLQGNTEAFF. The CDR3 DNA sequence: TGCGCCAGCAGCCAAATGCTACAGGGGAACACTGAAGCTTTCTTT.

The chain joins TRBV6-2 or TRBV6-3 to TRBJ2-5, with D possibly TRBD2 on 6 matching bases. The germline V and J ends were trimmed by 4 bases and 2 bases, with 14 bases remaining between them. Germline V gene sequence: CDR1 MNHEY, CDR2 SVGEGT. The CDR3 sequence is 15 residues long. As DNA, the CDR3 is TGTGCCAGCAGTTCCGCGGGGCGCAATCAAGAGACCCAGTACTTC. It translates to CASSSAGRNQETQYF.

This chain links TRBV2 with TRBJ2-1, with D hard to call. Germline V lookup: CDR1 SNHLY, CDR2 FYNNEI. The length of the CDR3 is 12 residues. The ends were cut back, 4 bases at V and 10 bases at J, with 11 bases in the middle. This CDR3 is CASSVLAREQFF. The CDR3, as DNA: TGTGCCAGCAGTGTTTTAGCCCGGGAGCAGTTCTTC.

This clonotype was found a few times. The chain uses TRBV27 and TRBJ1-5; D possibly corresponds to TRBD1 (5 bases). CDR3 length: 15 amino acids. The germline V and J ends were trimmed by 2 bases and 2 bases, with 10 bases remaining between them. Germline V gene lookup returns CDR1 MNHEY and CDR2 SMNVEV (reference sequence). The DNA of the CDR3 is TGTGCCAGCAGTTTAAGCGACAGTGGCAATCAGCCCCAGCATTTT. Its translation is CASSLSDSGNQPQHF.

The chain uses TRBV27 and TRBJ2-7, with D unresolved. The germline CDR1 and CDR2 sequences are MNHEY and SMNVEV (reference sequence). The ends were cut back, 5 bases at V and 3 bases at J, with 14 bases in the middle. CDR3 length equals 14 residues. CDR3 nucleotide sequence: TGTGCCAGCAGTGTTCAAGCAGCAGACTACGAGCAGTACTTC. Its translation: CASSVQAADYEQYF.

The rearrangement uses TRBV7-9 and TRBJ1-2, with 7 bases that match TRBD1. Germline CDR1 and CDR2: SEHNR and FQNEAQ (reference sequence). The CDR3 loop spans 15 amino acids. V was pared by 5 bases and J by 6 bases, with 12 bases of the junction left unmatched. The chain's CDR3 is CASSLLTGWKNGYTF. CDR3 coding DNA: TGTGCCAGCAGCCTACTGACAGGGTGGAAGAATGGCTACACCTTC.

The V and J genes are TRBV7-8 and TRBJ2-3; 7 nucleotides line up with TRBD1. Trimming at V came to 1 base and at J to 3 bases, leaving 4 bases not matched to a gene. Germline lookup yields CDR1 SGHVS and CDR2 FQNEAQ. The CDR3 runs 15 residues. CDR3 amino acids: CASSLEGTETDTQYF. In DNA form, the CDR3 reads TGTGCCAGCAGCTTAGAAGGGACAGAGACAGATACGCAGTATTTT.

V is TRBV25-1 and J is TRBJ2-5, with D possibly TRBD2 on 5 matching bases. The J call may not be correct, given that the DNA end is closer to TRBJ2-7. CDR3 size: 13 residues. CDR1 and CDR2 from the germline V gene are MGHDK and SYGVNS. In DNA, the CDR3 is TGTGCCAGCAGCTTCGCCGGGGTCAACGAGCAGTACTTC. Translation: CASSFAGVNEQYF.

This clonotype occurred a few times. The chain joins TRBV7-2 to TRBJ2-5; D may match TRBD1 or TRBD2 (6 bases each). The CDR3 consists of 17 residues. CDR1 and CDR2 (germline): SGHTA, FQGNSA. Trimming took 1 base from V and 5 from J, leaving 20 bases between them. CDR3 amino acids: CASSLDEYGGARETQYF. Here the CDR3 DNA reads TGTGCCAGCAGCTTAGATGAGTACGGGGGCGCCCGGGAGACCCAGTACTTC.

The CDR3, as DNA: TGTGCCAGCAGCATTGGCCCGTTGGTCGGTGGTGCAGATACGCAGTATTTT. Translating gives CASSIGPLVGGADTQYF. The chain has TRBV7-9 and TRBJ2-3; D is ambiguous. The CDR3 is made up of 17 amino acids. Trimming left V 5 bases short and J 4 bases short, with 22 bases between. CDR1 is SEHNR, CDR2 FQNEAQ, per germline (reference sequence).

In this sample, this clonotype turned up many times. The CDR3 spells CASNTGVREQYF. As DNA, the CDR3 is TGTGCCAGCAACACAGGGGTCCGCGAGCAGTACTTC. The chain joins TRBV28 to TRBJ2-7; 7 positions match TRBD1. The junction had 6 bases not matched to a gene; V was cut back by 7 bases and J by 6 bases. In germline, CDR1 is MDHEN, CDR2 SYDVKM. There are 12 residues in the CDR3.

The V gene is TRBV9, the J gene TRBJ2-1, with TRBD2 matching 14 bases. The V gene's germline CDR1 is SGDLS and CDR2 YYNGEE. This CDR3 comprises 14 residues. V was clipped by 6 bases and J by 7 bases; unmatched bases: 3. The CDR3 sequence is CASKGTSGSNEQFF. The CDR3 DNA reads as TGTGCCAGCAAGGGGACTAGCGGGAGTAATGAGCAGTTCTTC.

In nucleotides, the CDR3 is TGTGCCATCAGCCCTTCTGGGGCCAACGTCCTGACTTTC. Translation: CAISPSGANVLTF. The chain recombines TRBV10-3 with TRBJ2-6; no reliable D call. Between the trimmed V and J ends, which lost 6 bases and 1 base, there was a span of 4 bases. Germline V lookup: CDR1 ENHRY, CDR2 SYGVKD. The CDR3 sequence is 13 residues long.

V gene TRBV12-3 or TRBV12-4 combines with J gene TRBJ2-7, with 7 bases lining up with TRBD1. V trimming: 4 bases; J trimming: 7 bases; junction bases outside the gene matches: 13. This CDR3 has 15 amino acids. CDR3 in amino acids: CASSSTGQYYNEQYF. For the CDR3, the DNA is TGTGCCAGCAGTTCAACGGGACAGTATTACAATGAGCAGTACTTC.

V and J are TRBV6-5 and TRBJ2-1, with D possibly being TRBD1 or TRBD2 (6 bases each). CDR3 length: 14 residues. Germline assignment: CDR1 MNHEY and CDR2 SVGAGI. V shed 6 bases and J shed 4 bases, with 13 bases lying between them. The CDR3 loop is CASRKGGRYNEQFF. CDR3 coding DNA: TGTGCCAGCAGAAAGGGGGGCCGATACAATGAGCAGTTCTTC.

The genes are TRBV18 and TRBJ1-6, with D possibly matching TRBD1 (5 bases). Trimming left V 3 bases short and J 10 bases short, with 10 bases between. Germline V CDR1 and CDR2: KGHSH, LQKENI. This CDR3 has 13 residues. The CDR3 nucleotides read TGTGCCAGCTCACCCGGGACGTGGTCACCCCTCCACTTT. Encoded protein: CASSPGTWSPLHF.

V is TRBV7-3 and J is TRBJ2-3; D may be TRBD2 (7 bases). The CDR3 is 15 residues long. V was pared by 3 bases and J by 5 bases, with 15 bases between. Germline assignment: CDR1 SGHTA and CDR2 FQGTGA. The CDR3 DNA reads as TGTGCCAGCAGCTTTGGGGGGGGCCCGGGAGATACGCAGTATTTT. Protein: CASSFGGGPGDTQYF.

In this sample, this clonotype turned up a few times. The rearrangement joins TRBV4-1 to TRBJ2-4; possibly TRBD2 for D (6 bases). V dropped 0 bases and J dropped 6 bases, with 15 bases sitting between them. Germline loops: CDR1 MGHRA, CDR2 YSYEKL. The CDR3 contains 16 residues. Written as DNA, the CDR3 is TGCGCCAGCAGCCAAGAGCCCCTTATGGGGGGAAACATTCAGTACTTC. Its translation: CASSQEPLMGGNIQYF.

This clonotype was picked up a small number of times. The chain recombines TRBV7-9 with TRBJ2-7, with TRBD1 as a possible D gene (6 bases). V dropped 3 bases and J dropped 0 bases, with 12 bases sitting between them. This CDR3 spans 15 amino acids. Germline V gene sequence: CDR1 SEHNR, CDR2 FQNEAQ (reference sequence). Here the CDR3 DNA reads TGTGCCAGCAGCTTGGGGGCCTCGAGCTCCTACGAGCAGTACTTC. It translates to CASSLGASSSYEQYF.

This clonotype was seen more than once but under ten times. The chain has TRBV6-6 and TRBJ2-7; D might be TRBD1 or TRBD2, each matching 5 bases. The CDR3 consists of 15 residues. Germline CDR1 reads MNHNY; CDR2 reads SVGAGI (reference sequence). V was cut by 2 bases and J by 0 bases, with 11 bases left in between. This chain's CDR3 is CASSYGTVSSYEQYF. The CDR3 DNA sequence: TGTGCCAGCAGTTACGGGACGGTCAGCTCCTACGAGCAGTACTTC.

The gene calls are TRBV6-5 and TRBJ1-6, with 7 bases matching TRBD1. V lost 6 bases to trimming and J lost 7 bases; unmatched junction nucleotides: 6. Germline lookup yields CDR1 MNHEY and CDR2 SVGAGI. The CDR3 has 14 residues. The CDR3 sequence is CASSWGTENSPLHF. Written as DNA, the CDR3 is TGTGCCAGCAGCTGGGGGACAGAAAATTCACCCCTCCACTTT.

This clonotype was counted only a few times. The chain links TRBV18 to TRBJ2-1; 7 positions match TRBD1. Per the germline V gene, CDR1 is KGHSH and CDR2 is LQKENI. Losses at the gene ends were 2 bases for V and 5 bases for J; bases not matched to a gene: 0. The CDR3 length is 13 residues. Here the CDR3 DNA reads TGTGCCAGCTCACCAGGGACAGACAATGAGCAGTTCTTC. It translates to CASSPGTDNEQFF.

This clonotype came up once. V is TRBV25-1 and J is TRBJ2-6, with D maybe TRBD2 (5 bases). Per the germline V gene, CDR1 is MGHDK and CDR2 is SYGVNS. The CDR3 is made up of 17 amino acids. Trimming cost V 3 bases and J 1 base, with 13 bases left between them. The CDR3 nucleotides are TGTGCCAGCAGTGACGCCAGAGGGTTGTCTGGGGCCAACGTCCTGACTTTC. The encoded protein is CASSDARGLSGANVLTF. Using reference TRBV25-1 and TRBJ2-6 for the parts outside the CDR3, the full variable domain is EADIYQTPRYLVIGTGKKITLECSQTMGHDKMYWYQQDPGMELHLIHYSYGVNSTEKGDLSSESTVSRIRTEHFPLTLESARPSHTSQYLCASSDARGLSGANVLTFGAGSRLTVL.